Presented here are 22 T cell receptor beta chains from one specimen sequenced in a study of identical twins. A single record per CDR3 protein comes from TCRdb applying MiXCR to the 5' RACE reads. This sample carries hundreds of thousands of distinct CDR3 sequences, more than 9% of them seen once, and the ten largest clones take around 1.6%. A further study also used this sample, focusing on yellow fever vaccine responses in identical twins.

Sequenced: PBMCs. The source is a woman aged 18-35 years in good health.

This clonotype was detected a few times. The chain joins TRBV6-5 to TRBJ2-2; D is undetermined. This CDR3 has 15 amino acids. Germline V gives CDR1 MNHEY, CDR2 SVGAGI. Trimming removed 4 bases at V and 3 bases at J, with 12 bases between. The CDR3 is CASSWSLLDTGELFF. As DNA, the CDR3 is TGTGCCAGCAGTTGGTCCTTACTGGACACCGGGGAGCTGTTTTTT.

The gene calls are TRBV19 and TRBJ2-6; D possibly uses TRBD1 or TRBD2 (6 bases each). The germline V and J ends were trimmed by 4 bases and 0 bases, with 13 bases remaining between them. The CDR3 has 17 amino acids. CDR1 is LNHDA, CDR2 SQIVND, per germline (reference sequence). The CDR3 here is CASSRGAGLSGANVLTF. The CDR3 coding sequence is TGTGCCAGTAGTAGGGGGGCGGGCCTCTCTGGGGCCAACGTCCTGACTTTC.

The chain carries TRBV10-2 and TRBJ2-1; 8 nucleotides align to TRBD2. CDR3 length: 16 residues. The germline gives CDR1 WSHSY, CDR2 SAAADI. Germline trimming cut 3 bases from V and 4 bases from J; bases unmatched to any gene: 8. The CDR3 region is CASSDIGGRQYNEQFF. The CDR3 nucleotides are TGCGCCAGCAGTGATATAGGCGGGAGGCAGTACAATGAGCAGTTCTTC.

This clonotype turned up a few times. This chain uses TRBV5-6 with TRBJ1-2; D remains unclear. This CDR3 has 12 amino acids. Trimming stripped 6 bases from V and 2 bases from J, with 8 bases between. Germline V gene data show CDR1 as SGHDT and CDR2 as YYEEEE. The CDR3 protein is CASTLTNYGYTF. The CDR3 nucleotides are TGTGCCAGCACCCTCACAAACTATGGCTACACCTTC.

This clonotype has a handful of counts. J is TRBJ1-4 and V is TRBV7-9, with TRBD1 as a possible D gene (6 bases). CDR3 length: 15 residues. The ends were cut back, 4 bases at V and 3 bases at J, with 12 bases in the middle. Germline lookup yields CDR1 SEHNR and CDR2 FQNEAQ (reference sequence). The CDR3 bases are TGTGCCAGCAGCTCAGGGGTAGGGCCTAATGAAAAACTGTTTTTT. Protein sequence: CASSSGVGPNEKLFF. The whole variable domain, remainder taken from reference TRBV7-9 and TRBJ1-4, is DTGVSQNPRHKITKRGQNVTFRCDPISEHNRLYWYRQTLGQGPEFLTYFQNEAQLEKSRLLSDRFSAERPKGSFSTLEIQRTEQGDSAMYLCASSSGVGPNEKLFFGSGTQLSVL.

The sample holds a few counts of this clonotype. The gene calls are TRBV3-1 and TRBJ2-3; weak D call: TRBD2 (6 bases). V was cut by 6 bases and J by 4 bases, with 11 bases left in between. Germline-derived CDR1 and CDR2 are LGHDT and YNNKEL (reference sequence). This CDR3 spans 13 amino acids. The CDR3: CASRETSSDTQYF. The CDR3 DNA follows: TGTGCCAGCAGAGAGACTAGTTCAGATACGCAGTATTTT.

V is TRBV18 and J is TRBJ2-5, with 7 bases aligning to TRBD1. There are 14 residues in the CDR3. V was clipped by 0 bases and J by 5 bases; unmatched bases: 3. The germline CDR1 and CDR2 sequences are KGHSH and LQKENI. The CDR3 here is CASSPPDRAETQYF. CDR3 nucleotide sequence: TGTGCCAGCTCACCACCCGACAGGGCCGAGACCCAGTACTTC.

This chain joins TRBV12-3 or TRBV12-4 and TRBJ2-1; the match to TRBD2 covers 8 bases. This CDR3 spans 16 amino acids. The junction had 14 bases not matched to a gene; V was cut back by 5 bases and J by 8 bases. Here the CDR3 DNA reads TGTGCCAGCAGTCGGCCGGGACTAGGGAAATTCCATGAGCAGTTCTTC. It translates to CASSRPGLGKFHEQFF.

This clonotype was observed a handful of times. The chain uses TRBV14 and TRBJ2-5; the match to TRBD2 covers 8 bases. J gave up 1 base and V 6 bases, and 13 bases lay outside the gene matches. CDR3 size: 17 residues. Germline loops: CDR1 SGHDN, CDR2 FVKESK. The CDR3 here is CASRSAVSGILQETQYF. The DNA for the CDR3 is TGTGCCAGCAGATCAGCAGTTAGCGGGATCCTCCAAGAGACCCAGTACTTC.

The chain joins TRBV25-1 to TRBJ2-2; possible D gene TRBD1, 5 bases. The germline V gene has CDR1 MGHDK and CDR2 SYGVNS. CDR3 length: 14 residues. The germline V and J ends were trimmed by 6 bases and 7 bases, with 15 bases remaining between them. The CDR3: CASRVPTGHGELFF. The CDR3 region has the DNA TGTGCCAGCAGAGTGCCCACAGGTCACGGGGAGCTGTTTTTT.

This clonotype was counted at least ten times. V usage is TRBV4-1 and J usage is TRBJ2-1; 8 bases are a match to TRBD2. Germline CDR1 MGHRA, CDR2 YSYEKL. The V segment lost 4 bases and the J segment 4 bases; nucleotides outside the gene matches: 9. The CDR3 is 16 amino acids. The CDR3 protein is CASSPRGGGKYNEQFF. CDR3 DNA sequence: TGCGCCAGCAGCCCCCGGGGCGGGGGGAAATACAATGAGCAGTTCTTC.

The chain joins TRBV5-4 to TRBJ2-1; tentative D call: TRBD1 (5 bases). Trimming shortened V by 1 base and J by 5 bases, and 13 bases separated the two germline ends. The CDR3 runs 15 residues. CDR1 and CDR2 from the germline V gene are SGHNT and YYREEE (reference sequence). The CDR3: CASSLLGLAHNEQFF. The DNA for the CDR3 is TGTGCCAGCAGCTTGTTGGGGCTGGCCCACAATGAGCAGTTCTTC.

The table lists this clonotype with a few counts. The chain employs TRBV5-1 and TRBJ2-7; 10 bases align to TRBD1. This CDR3 has 15 amino acids. Germline CDR1 and CDR2: SGHRS and YFSETQ. V trimming: 0 bases; J trimming: 4 bases; junction bases outside the gene matches: 4. CDR3 region: CASSLATGGMYEQYV. In nucleotides, the CDR3 is TGCGCCAGCAGCTTGGCGACAGGGGGCATGTACGAGCAGTACGTC.

This clonotype was recorded a few times. This sequence joins TRBV7-2 and TRBJ2-3, with D perhaps TRBD2 (6 bases). Germline CDR1 is SGHTA and CDR2 is FQGNSA. V was shortened by 5 bases and J by 11 bases, with 20 bases between the two germline ends. The CDR3 has 14 residues. The CDR3 here is CASSQRRLVDEQYF. The DNA for the CDR3 is TGTGCCAGCAGCCAAAGACGACTAGTTGATGAGCAGTATTTT.

The chain is built from TRBV20-1 and TRBJ2-1; D is possibly TRBD2 (6 bases). Germline CDR1 DFQATT, CDR2 SNEGSKA (reference sequence). V lost 5 bases and J 8 bases, leaving 16 bases between the germline ends. The CDR3 covers 13 residues. Here the CDR3 reads CSAPVTGDYEQFF. The DNA for the CDR3 is TGCAGTGCTCCCGTAACCGGGGACTATGAGCAGTTCTTC.

This clonotype was observed many times. The chain recombines TRBV7-6 with TRBJ2-1; 7 bases fit TRBD2. Trimming took 7 bases from V and 7 from J; bases not matched to a gene: 13. The CDR3 has 15 amino acids. Per the germline V gene, CDR1 is SGHVS and CDR2 is FNYEAQ. CDR3 DNA: TGTGCCAGCACCCCTAGGGCGGGGGTTGTAAATGAGCAGTTCTTC. Its translation is CASTPRAGVVNEQFF.

This clonotype was counted ten times or more. CDR3 in amino acids: CSARRGDSPLHF. The CDR3, as DNA: TGCAGTGCTAGGAGGGGGGATTCACCCCTCCACTTT. This rearrangement joins TRBV20-1 to TRBJ1-6, with D possibly being TRBD1 (6 bases). Germline CDR1 DFQATT, CDR2 SNEGSKA (reference sequence). V was pared by 3 bases and J by 8 bases, with 8 bases between. The CDR3 sequence is 12 residues long.

The chain combines TRBV11-1 with TRBJ2-3; 11 positions agree with TRBD2. CDR1 SGHAT and CDR2 FQDESV come from the germline V gene (reference sequence). The V and J ends lost 4 bases and 1 base, in that order; junction bases with no gene match: 7. CDR3 length: 17 amino acids. The CDR3 spells CASSSSGTSGGTDTQYF. CDR3 bases: TGTGCCAGCAGCTCGTCCGGGACTAGCGGTGGCACAGATACGCAGTATTTT.

The sample holds a few counts of this clonotype. The rearrangement uses TRBV25-1 and TRBJ2-1, with D tentatively TRBD1 or TRBD2 (5 bases each). CDR1 is MGHDK and CDR2 is SYGVNS in the germline V gene. V gave up 4 bases and J gave up 9 bases, with 16 bases separating them. The CDR3 contains 14 residues. DNA of the CDR3: TGTGCCAGCAGTGCCCGGGACCGGGCTATTGAGCAGTTCTTC. Its protein product is CASSARDRAIEQFF.

This clonotype was observed a handful of times. The chain recombines TRBV6-1 with TRBJ2-4; no reliable D call. Trimming took 6 bases from V and 0 from J, leaving 21 bases between them. The V gene's germline CDR1 is MNHNS and CDR2 SASEGT. The CDR3 is 18 residues long. The CDR3 region is CASSALPVRPLAKNIQYF. In nucleotides, the CDR3 is TGTGCCAGCAGCGCACTGCCGGTTCGGCCTCTAGCCAAAAACATTCAGTACTTC.

This chain links TRBV12-3 or TRBV12-4 with TRBJ2-7, with D perhaps being TRBD1 or TRBD2 (6 bases each). Trimming took off 11 bases at V and 1 base at J, with 12 bases between the two ends. This CDR3 has 12 residues. The CDR3 DNA follows: TGTGCCGCATTAGGGGGGTCCTACGAGCAGTACTTC. It yields the protein CAALGGSYEQYF.

This clonotype was detected a few times. The chain joins TRBV5-1 to TRBJ2-7; 9 bases are a match to TRBD2. V was clipped by 3 bases and J by 6 bases; unmatched bases: 7. The length of the CDR3 is 14 residues. Germline V gene data show CDR1 as SGHRS and CDR2 as YFSETQ. In DNA form, the CDR3 reads TGCGCCAGCAGCTACGCGGGGGGGGCGACCGAGCAGTACTTC. It is translated as CASSYAGGATEQYF.